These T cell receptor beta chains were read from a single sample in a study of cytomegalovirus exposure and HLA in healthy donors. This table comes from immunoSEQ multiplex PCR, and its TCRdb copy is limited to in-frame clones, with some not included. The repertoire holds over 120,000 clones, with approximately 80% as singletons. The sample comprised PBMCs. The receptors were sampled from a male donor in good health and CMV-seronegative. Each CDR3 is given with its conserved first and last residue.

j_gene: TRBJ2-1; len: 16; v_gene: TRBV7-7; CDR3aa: CASSPGRDPSYNEQFF
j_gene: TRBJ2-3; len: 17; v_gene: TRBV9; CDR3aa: CASSVAASGSITDTQYF
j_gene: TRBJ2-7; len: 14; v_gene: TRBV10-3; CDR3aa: CAIGRLAGANEQYF
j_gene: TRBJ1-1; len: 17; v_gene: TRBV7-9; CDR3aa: CSSSYPAGGYMNTEAFF
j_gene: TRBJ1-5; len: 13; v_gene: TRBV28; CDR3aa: CASSLAGGQPQHF
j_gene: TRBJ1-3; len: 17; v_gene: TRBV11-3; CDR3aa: CASSLGTGGATGNTIYF
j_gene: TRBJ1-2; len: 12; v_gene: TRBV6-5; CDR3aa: CASRSQGYGYTF
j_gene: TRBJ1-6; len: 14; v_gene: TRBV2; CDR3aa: CASRYRGRSSPLHF
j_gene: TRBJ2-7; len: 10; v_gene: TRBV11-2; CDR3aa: CASLGGKQYF
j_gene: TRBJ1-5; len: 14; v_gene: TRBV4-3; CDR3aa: CASSQDSGQGTQHF
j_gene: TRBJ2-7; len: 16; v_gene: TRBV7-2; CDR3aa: CASSSPGGVISYEQYF
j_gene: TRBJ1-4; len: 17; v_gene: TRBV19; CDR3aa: CASSIVRESTTNEKLFF
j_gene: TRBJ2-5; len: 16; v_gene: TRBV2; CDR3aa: CASSEGRGQDLWQTYF
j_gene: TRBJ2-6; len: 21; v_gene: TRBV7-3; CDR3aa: CASSQHRGRAPVGSGANVLTF
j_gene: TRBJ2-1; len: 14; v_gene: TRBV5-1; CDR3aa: CASSDKDRGIEQFF
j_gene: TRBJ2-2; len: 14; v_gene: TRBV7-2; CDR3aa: CASSLGQGFGELFF
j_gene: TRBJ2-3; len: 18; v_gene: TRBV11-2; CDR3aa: CASSPVYRTSGSGYTQYF
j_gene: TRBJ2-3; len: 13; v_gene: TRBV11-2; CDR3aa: CASRPTGADTQYF
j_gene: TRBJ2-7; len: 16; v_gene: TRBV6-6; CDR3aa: CASSSTSPRTAYEQYF
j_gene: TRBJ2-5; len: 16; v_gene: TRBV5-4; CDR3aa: CASSSDSGGVQETQYF
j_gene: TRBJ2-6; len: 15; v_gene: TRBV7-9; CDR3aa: CSSSPVNSGANVLTF
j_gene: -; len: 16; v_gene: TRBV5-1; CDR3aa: CASSSRDREFVYEQYF
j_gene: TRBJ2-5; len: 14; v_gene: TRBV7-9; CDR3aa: CASSRAGGGETQYF
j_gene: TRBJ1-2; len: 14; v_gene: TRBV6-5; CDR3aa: CASRTGSYNYGYTF
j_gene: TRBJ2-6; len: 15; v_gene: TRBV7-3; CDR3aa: CASSYDRSGANVLTF
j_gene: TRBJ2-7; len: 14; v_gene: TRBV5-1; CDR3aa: CASSQSGGAYEQYF
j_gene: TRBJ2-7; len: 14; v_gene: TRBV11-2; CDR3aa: CASSPRTASYEQYF
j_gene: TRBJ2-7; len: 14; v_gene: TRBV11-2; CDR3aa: CASSLERNSYEQYF
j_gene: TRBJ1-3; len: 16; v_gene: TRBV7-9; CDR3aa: CASSARTLSSGNTIYF
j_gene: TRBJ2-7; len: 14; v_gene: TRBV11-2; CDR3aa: CASSQGLAAYEQYF
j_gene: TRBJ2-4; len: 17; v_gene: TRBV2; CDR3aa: CASRALGWGGAKNIQYF
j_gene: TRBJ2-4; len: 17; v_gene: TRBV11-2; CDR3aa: CASSLAYGTLAKNIQYF
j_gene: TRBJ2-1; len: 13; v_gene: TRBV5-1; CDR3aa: CASRPRGQGEQFF
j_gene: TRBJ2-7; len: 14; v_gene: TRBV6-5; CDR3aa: CATGLAGDHNEQYF
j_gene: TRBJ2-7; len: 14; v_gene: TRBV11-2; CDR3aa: CASSFPGSSYEQYF
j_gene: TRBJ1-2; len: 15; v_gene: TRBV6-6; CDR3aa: CASSFDRAPNLGYTF